This T cell receptor (beta chain) emerged from a study of radiotherapy plus CTLA-4 blockade in lung cancer. On the study more broadly: For approximately 19% of patients, objective responses occurred, and approximately 31% had disease control.

A single count supports this clone. Its antigen is unidentified. The method was immunoSEQ multiplex PCR; TCRdb's version includes in-frame clones alone and lacks a portion of them. The table lists fewer than 150,000 clones, nearly 80% of them singletons. The ends were cut back, 4 bases at V and 0 bases at J, with 13 bases in the middle. CDR3 length: 15 residues. Germline CDR1 is LGHNA and CDR2 is YNFKEQ. The study gave focal radiation plus ipilimumab CTLA-4 blockade to patients with chemo-refractory metastatic non-small-cell lung cancer. General study findings and limits: The study found tumor-derived TCR clones expanded in blood after radiotherapy plus ipilimumab.

This chain joins TRBV4-2 and TRBJ2-7, with D possibly being TRBD2 (5 bases). The sample consisted of peripheral blood, taken from a patient treated with radiotherapy plus ipilimumab. This receptor was taken from a human donor with non-small cell lung cancer who had a partial response to radiotherapy plus ipilimumab. The DNA of the CDR3 is TGTGCCAGCAGCCTCGGAGGATCTAGCTCCTACGAGCAGTACTTC. This sequence encodes CASSLGGSSSYEQYF.